The entry that follows covers one T cell receptor (beta chain) sequence. The antigen remains undetermined. Germline V gene sequence: CDR1 SGDLS, CDR2 YYNGEE. V trimming: 4 bases; J trimming: 9 bases; junction bases outside the gene matches: 12. This CDR3 comprises 15 residues. The data originate from a study of shared clonotypes between healthy human individuals. The assay ran at deep level. Assay: immunoSEQ multiplex PCR; the TCRdb copy retains only in-frame clones and omits some. The sample includes some 2,500,000 clones, just under 95% of them seen just once. General study findings and limits: Researchers sampled blood only, noting tissue repertoires likely differ.

The sequencing input was naive CD4+ T cells from PBMCs. Subset denoted: CD45RA+ positively selected. The V call is TRBV9, the J call TRBJ2-1, with 8 bases fitting TRBD2. The sequence was collected from a young man in good health. Some clones in this sample may be carry-over from other donors' samples. The CDR3 nucleotides read TGTGCCAGCAGCCCACGGCGGGAGGTTTCATTTGAGCAGTTCTTC. It encodes CASSPRREVSFEQFF.